This is a list of T cell receptor beta chains from one sample in a study of human T cells and chemical hapten exposure. TCRdb passed the RACE reads through MiXCR, listing each CDR3 protein once. Here the sample spans 110,000 or so distinct CDR3 sequences, less than 10% being singletons. The source was whole blood, collected in connection with sensitization to the hapten diphenylcyclopropenone (DPC). The source is a woman between 40 and 55 years old with alopecia areata. Some clones in this sample may be carry-over from other donors' samples. CDR3s include the opening cysteine and the closing phenylalanine or tryptophan. The order of the fields is J gene, V gene, clone size, D gene, CDR3 DNA, CDR3 protein. The D gene is left open where the match is weak. A row's size may be missing; if present it is once, few, many or a size class.

>TRBJ1-1|TRBV15|many|NA
TGTGCCACCGGACGGAACACTGAAGCTTTCTTT
CATGRNTEAFF
>TRBJ1-4|TRBV29-1|few|TRBD1
TGCAGCGTTGGACAGGGAGGAGCAACTAATGAAAAACTGTTTTTT
CSVGQGGATNEKLFF
>TRBJ2-1|TRBV6-2/TRBV6-3|NA|NA
TGTGCCAGCAGGGATGAGAGCTCCTACAATGAGCAGTTCTTC
CASRDESSYNEQFF
>TRBJ1-1|TRBV7-9|few|TRBD1
TGTGCCAGCAGCTTTTATACCGGGACAGCGAACACTGAAGCTTTCTTT
CASSFYTGTANTEAFF
>TRBJ2-7|TRBV28|many|NA
TGTGCCAGCAGTTTCAACAGGGGACTCCTATCCTACGAGCAGTACTTC
CASSFNRGLLSYEQYF
>TRBJ2-1|TRBV5-1|many|TRBD1
TGCGCCAGCAGCTTGGCTAGATCCGGGACAGGGGTCAATGAGCAGTTCTTC
CASSLARSGTGVNEQFF
>TRBJ1-2|TRBV6-2/TRBV6-3|few|NA
TGTGCCAGCAGCCTGCCCATACCCCTTCGTGGCTACACCTTC
CASSLPIPLRGYTF
>TRBJ2-1|TRBV6-1|few|TRBD1
TGTGCCAGCAGTGAAGAGTTCCCCCCGACAGGGCAGGGGAATGAGCAGTTCTTC
CASSEEFPPTGQGNEQFF
>TRBJ2-1|TRBV6-2/TRBV6-3|NA|NA
TGTGCCAGCGAGAAGGCGGGGACCTCCTACAATGAGCAGTTCTTC
CASEKAGTSYNEQFF
>TRBJ2-2|TRBV7-2|many|NA
TGTGCCAGCAGCTTAGCGGGGGGCCTTAACACCGGGGAGCTGTTTTTT
CASSLAGGLNTGELFF
>TRBJ2-7|TRBV4-3|few|NA
TGCGCCAGCAGCCGGAGAGGCGGGCCCCCCTACGAGCAGTACTTC
CASSRRGGPPYEQYF
>TRBJ1-2|TRBV27|few|NA
TGTGCCAGCAGTCCCAAGGGTTCCTATGGCTACACCTTC
CASSPKGSYGYTF
>TRBJ2-5|TRBV20-1|NA|TRBD2
TGCAGTGCTAGAGACCCCGGCGGGGGGGCCTTTTTAGAGACCCAGTACTTC
CSARDPGGGAFLETQYF
>TRBJ2-5|TRBV7-2|few|NA
TGTGCCAGCACCATCCGGGCGGCTGGGGCGGGCCAGCCCCAGTACTTC
CASTIRAAGAGQPQYF
>TRBJ2-3|TRBV7-6|many|NA
TGTGCCAGCAGCTCAGACGGCACTAGCACAGATACGCAGTATTTT
CASSSDGTSTDTQYF
>TRBJ1-5|TRBV27|NA|NA
TGTGCCAGCAGCCGTAGCAGGCAGCCCAGCAATCAGCCCCAGCATTTT
CASSRSRQPSNQPQHF
>TRBJ2-3|TRBV7-9|many|TRBD2
TGTGCCAGCAGCCGGGCCGGGACTAGCCGCTCGGATACGCAGTATTTT
CASSRAGTSRSDTQYF
>TRBJ2-1|TRBV29-1|many|TRBD1
TGCAGCTATAGGACAGGGGGAGTCAATGAGCAGTTCTTC
CSYRTGGVNEQFF
>TRBJ1-2|TRBV7-2|many|NA
TGTGCCAGCAGCTTAGGGGGACATATCTATGGCTACACCTTC
CASSLGGHIYGYTF
>TRBJ2-2|TRBV9|NA|TRBD1
TGTGCCAGCAGGGACAGGGCCGGGGAGCTGTTTTTT
CASRDRAGELFF
>TRBJ2-5|TRBV7-2|many|NA
TGTGCCAGCAGCTTTAAAGAGACCCAGTACTTC
CASSFKETQYF
>TRBJ2-5|TRBV3-1|NA|NA
TGTGCCAGCAGCCAAGATCGTCCGGGGCCCCAAGAGACCCAGTACTTC
CASSQDRPGPQETQYF
>TRBJ2-1|TRBV20-1|many|NA
TGCAGTGCTAGAGATGGGGGCAGGGGTGGGAATGAGCAGTTCTTC
CSARDGGRGGNEQFF
>TRBJ2-5|TRBV7-2|few|NA
TGTGCCAGCAGCCAGGGGTTGCAGGAAGAGACCCAGTACTTC
CASSQGLQEETQYF
>TRBJ1-1|TRBV6-6|medium-sized|TRBD1
TGTGCCAGCTGTACGCTGACAGGGACCCCCAGGGGAACTGAAGCTTTCTTT
CASCTLTGTPRGTEAFF
>TRBJ1-5|TRBV6-6|few|TRBD1
TGTGCCAGCACCCGGCGGGGACAGGGGAGCAATCAGCCCCAGCATTTT
CASTRRGQGSNQPQHF
>TRBJ1-2|TRBV18|NA|TRBD1
TGTGCCAGCTCACCAGGTCCAGGGGGGGCCTATGGCTACACCTTC
CASSPGPGGAYGYTF
>TRBJ2-7|TRBV4-1|few|NA
TGCGCCAGCAGCCCCTACGGGGTAGTCCCCTACGAGCAGTACTTC
CASSPYGVVPYEQYF
>TRBJ2-2|TRBV10-3|few|NA
TGTGCCATCAGTGAGCGGGACCCGCGAGGGACCGGGGAGCTGTTTTTT
CAISERDPRGTGELFF
>TRBJ2-7|TRBV4-3|NA|NA
TGCGCCAGCAGCCAGTCGGACGGGGCCAGCCAGTACTTC
CASSQSDGASQYF
>TRBJ1-1|TRBV6-6|few|NA
TGTGCCAGCAGTTACCCGGGGCATTTCACTGAAGCTTTCTTT
CASSYPGHFTEAFF
>TRBJ1-4|TRBV14|NA|NA
TGTGCCAGCAGCCTCAACGCGGGGGGCGAAAAACTGTTTTTT
CASSLNAGGEKLFF
>TRBJ1-1|TRBV25-1|NA|NA
TGTGCCAGCAGCCCGGGCGCTGAAGCTTTCTTT
CASSPGAEAFF
>TRBJ2-7|TRBV5-1|NA|NA
TGCGCCAGCAGCTGGAGACAGTCCTACGAGCAGTACTTC
CASSWRQSYEQYF
>TRBJ1-5|TRBV6-5|NA|TRBD1
TGTGCCAGCAGTCCCCTGTCAGGGGGGAGCAATCAGCCCCAGCATTTT
CASSPLSGGSNQPQHF
>TRBJ2-3|TRBV4-3|few|NA
TGCGCCAGCAGCCAAGATGGAAAAGGGGGAGGTACGCAGTATTTT
CASSQDGKGGGTQYF
>TRBJ1-1|TRBV29-1|many|NA
TGCAGCGCCCTGAGGACGAACACTGAAGCTTTCTTT
CSALRTNTEAFF
>TRBJ2-6|TRBV12-3/TRBV12-4|few|NA
TGTGCCAGCAGTTTTAATCAGGGACTCTCTGGGGCCAACGTCCTGACTTTC
CASSFNQGLSGANVLTF
>TRBJ2-1|TRBV14|NA|NA
TGTGCCAGCAGCCAAGCACCAGGCTACAATGAGCAGTTCTTC
CASSQAPGYNEQFF
>TRBJ1-1|TRBV20-1|many|NA
TGCAGTGCTAGAGATCCGGTTAACACTGAAGCTTTCTTT
CSARDPVNTEAFF
>TRBJ2-7|TRBV11-2|NA|NA
TGTGCCAGCAGCCCTAATACAGGGTTCGACGAGCAGTACTTC
CASSPNTGFDEQYF
>TRBJ2-3|TRBV20-1|many|TRBD1
TGCAGTGCTGGCCGACAGGGGGCCCGTGGAGATACGCAGTATTTT
CSAGRQGARGDTQYF
>TRBJ1-6|TRBV4-1|many|NA
TGCGCCAGCAGCCAAGATACCCGCCTCTCCTATAATTCACCCCTCCACTTT
CASSQDTRLSYNSPLHF
>TRBJ2-6|TRBV7-3|many|NA
TGTGCCAGCAGCCGTCGACAGCTCTCTGGGGCCAACGTCCTGACTTTC
CASSRRQLSGANVLTF
>TRBJ2-7|TRBV19|NA|TRBD1
TGTGCCAGTAGTAGAGCCGGACAGGGGACCTACGAGCAGTACTTC
CASSRAGQGTYEQYF
>TRBJ1-5|TRBV7-9|few|TRBD1
TGTGCCAGCAGCGATACAGGGGGCTATCAGCCCCAGCATTTT
CASSDTGGYQPQHF
>TRBJ2-1|TRBV20-1|many|NA
TGCAGTGCTAGTGATACTACAGTTTACAATGAGCAGTTCTTC
CSASDTTVYNEQFF
>TRBJ1-2|TRBV20-1|many|NA
TGCAGTGCTAGACCCATACTAACGTATGGCTACACCTTC
CSARPILTYGYTF
>TRBJ1-5|TRBV7-2|NA|NA
TGTGCCAGCAGCTTTCGGACTGACAATCAGCCCCAGCATTTT
CASSFRTDNQPQHF
>TRBJ2-3|TRBV5-4|NA|NA
TGTGCCAGCAGCTTGCCGGGGGGCCGGGAAGATACGCAGTATTTT
CASSLPGGREDTQYF
>TRBJ1-2|TRBV28|many|TRBD1
TGTGCCAGCAGTGATGAACTACAGGGGATTTCTAACTATGGCTACACCTTC
CASSDELQGISNYGYTF
>TRBJ1-5|TRBV27|many|TRBD1
TGTGCCAGCAGTTCACAGGGGGCGGGCCAGCCCCAGCATTTT
CASSSQGAGQPQHF
>TRBJ2-4|TRBV6-2/TRBV6-3|few|NA
TGTGCCAGTGGACCAGTAGGAAACATTCAGTACTTC
CASGPVGNIQYF
>TRBJ1-1|TRBV7-2|many|NA
TGTGCCAGCAGCTTATATGGGGACATGATAAACACTGAAGCTTTCTTT
CASSLYGDMINTEAFF
>TRBJ2-5|TRBV9|few|NA
TGTGCCAGCAGCGTAGGACAGACCTCCGACGAGACCCAGTACTTC
CASSVGQTSDETQYF
>TRBJ2-3|TRBV20-1|NA|NA
TGCAGTGCTGAGCGGGGCACAGATACGCAGTATTTT
CSAERGTDTQYF
>TRBJ2-6|TRBV7-9|many|NA
TGTGCCAGCAGCTTATATGGGGCCAACGTCCTGACTTTC
CASSLYGANVLTF
>TRBJ2-3|TRBV11-3|few|NA
TGTGCCAGCAGCTTAGATCGTCGGGGGAGCACAGATACGCAGTATTTT
CASSLDRRGSTDTQYF
>TRBJ2-1|TRBV11-2|few|TRBD1
TGTGCCAGCAGCGAAACGGGACAGCGATACAATGAGCAGTTCTTC
CASSETGQRYNEQFF
>TRBJ1-5|TRBV21-1|NA|NA
TGTGCCAGCAGCATCGTAAAGGGCAATCAGCCCCAGCATTTT
CASSIVKGNQPQHF